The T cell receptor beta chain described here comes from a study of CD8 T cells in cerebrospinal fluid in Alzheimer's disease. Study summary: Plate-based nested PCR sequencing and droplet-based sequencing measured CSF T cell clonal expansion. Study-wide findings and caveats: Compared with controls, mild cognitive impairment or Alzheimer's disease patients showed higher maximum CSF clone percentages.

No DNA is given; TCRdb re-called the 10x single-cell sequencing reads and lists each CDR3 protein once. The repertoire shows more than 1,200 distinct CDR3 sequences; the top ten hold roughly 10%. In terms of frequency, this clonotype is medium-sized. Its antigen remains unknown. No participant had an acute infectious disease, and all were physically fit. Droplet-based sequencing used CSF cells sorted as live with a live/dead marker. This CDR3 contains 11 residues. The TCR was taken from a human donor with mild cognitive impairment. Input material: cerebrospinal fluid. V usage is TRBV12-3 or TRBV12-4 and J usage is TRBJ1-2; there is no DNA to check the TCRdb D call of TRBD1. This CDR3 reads CASSDRGGYTF.